The clone carrying this T cell receptor (beta chain) was detected many times. Its specificity is unknown. The TCR beta library used iRepertoire HTBI primers with Arm-PCR amplification of CDR3. Under the authors' procedure: Around 59 TRBV and 12 to 15 TRBJ segments were identified across samples. Each CDR3 protein gets one entry after TCRdb re-called the multiplex PCR reads with MiXCR. These V and J calls originate from TCRdb's pipeline instead of the authors' own analysis. The data contain a few hundred thousand distinct CDR3 sequences, around 20% of them singletons. Time point denoted: persistent/refractory GD, antithyroid drugs over 5 years with positive TRAb. The TCR library used RNA extracted from PBMCs. EDTA tubes held roughly 8.1 milliliters of peripheral blood from each patient. Trimming took 4 bases from V and 6 from J, leaving 15 bases between them. This CDR3 has 15 residues. Germline CDR1 and CDR2: MNHNS and SASEGT.

The entry originates in a study of regulatory T cells in long-lasting Graves disease. Study information: Over 5 years of antithyroid drugs plus positive TSH receptor antibodies defined persistent Graves' disease.

Study-wide points: Among samples with persistent disease, TRBV28, TRBJ1-2 and TRBJ2-5 were favored.

The sequencing here drew on peripheral blood mononuclear cells (PBMCs), taken when the disease was refractory, from a patient treated with antithyroid drugs. This TCR derives from a female donor with Graves disease. This chain connects TRBV6-1 to TRBJ2-2; D may match TRBD1 or TRBD2 (6 bases each). CDR3: CASSVGGSGAGELFF. The CDR3 DNA reads TGTGCCAGCAGTGTCGGGGGCTCAGGGGCCGGGGAGCTGTTTTTT.